One sample yielded the 21 T cell receptor beta chains listed below, sequenced in a study of T cell responses to AZD1222 COVID-19 vaccine. Only in-frame clones appear in the TCRdb table, and some are missing; sequencing was by immunoSEQ multiplex PCR. The table includes 95,000 to 150,000 clones, approximately 92% detected once. This specimen consisted of peripheral blood, obtained 28 days after the second AZD1222 dose. The receptors shown here come from an adult who received the AZD1222 COVID-19 vaccine.

The CDR3 DNA is TGCGCCAGCAGTCAGGGGTCCTGGGTACCCTCCTACGAGCAGTACTTC. Its protein product is CASSQGSWVPSYEQYF. The rearrangement uses TRBV23-1 and TRBJ2-7; D remains unclear. TRBV23-1 is flagged as an ORF with uncertain function. The CDR3 runs to 16 residues. Trimming took off 3 bases at V and 0 bases at J, with 15 bases between the two ends.

The chain is built from TRBV3-1 (or the pseudogene TRBV3-2) and TRBJ1-3, with D uncertain. V shed 4 bases and J shed 0 bases, with 13 bases lying between them. CDR1 is LGHDT, CDR2 YNNKEL, per germline (reference sequence). This CDR3 spans 16 amino acids. The CDR3 reads CASSLGQVYSGNTIYF. CDR3 nucleotide sequence: TGTGCCAGCAGCCTCGGCCAGGTTTACTCTGGAAACACCATATATTTT.

The CDR3 spells CSAGTGNEQFF. The CDR3, as DNA: TGCAGCGCTGGGACAGGGAATGAGCAGTTCTTC. This chain joins TRBV29-1 and TRBJ2-1; 9 nucleotides agree with TRBD1. Losses at the gene ends were 7 bases for V and 7 bases for J; bases not matched to a gene: 2. Looked up from germline, CDR1 is SQVTM and CDR2 is ANQGSEA. CDR3 length: 11 amino acids.

V is TRBV29-1 and J is TRBJ2-1; D perhaps matches TRBD2 (5 bases). V lost 4 bases and J lost 5, with 12 bases in between. The CDR3 spans 13 residues. Germline CDR1 and CDR2: SQVTM and ANQGSEA. The CDR3 reads CSVGGVGHNEQFF. The CDR3 nucleotides read TGCAGCGTTGGGGGAGTTGGTCACAATGAGCAGTTCTTC.

In this sample, this clone turned up once. V gene TRBV15 combines with J gene TRBJ2-7; D is undetermined. CDR3 size: 12 residues. Germline V gene sequence: CDR1 LNHNV, CDR2 YYDKDF (reference sequence). V was trimmed by 0 bases and J by 4 bases, leaving 4 bases between them. CDR3 sequence (DNA): TGTGCCACCAGCAGAGACTTATACGAGCAGTACTTC. Amino acid sequence: CATSRDLYEQYF.

The chain couples TRBV24-1 to TRBJ1-2, with D perhaps matching TRBD1 (6 bases). This CDR3 region has 14 residues. Trimming shortened V by 3 bases and J by 8 bases, and 15 bases separated the two germline ends. Germline values: CDR1 KGHDR, CDR2 SFDVKD. The CDR3 region has the DNA TGTGCCACCAGTGATCTAAATACAGGGAACGGCTACACCTTC. It specifies CATSDLNTGNGYTF.

The chain couples TRBV6-5 to TRBJ2-1, with TRBD2 matching 7 bases. Germline V gene sequence: CDR1 MNHEY, CDR2 SVGAGI. V shed 6 bases, J shed 14 bases, and the junction held 10 bases outside the gene matches. CDR3 length: 12 amino acids. CDR3 sequence reads: CASRLAPGLEFF. The CDR3 DNA sequence: TGTGCCAGCAGGCTCGCACCCGGACTAGAGTTCTTC.

The rearrangement joins TRBV6-4 to TRBJ2-7; 8 bases agree with TRBD1. The ends lost 6 bases at V and 2 bases at J; junction bases unmatched: 6. Germline V gene data show CDR1 as MRHNA and CDR2 as SNTAGT. This CDR3 comprises 14 residues. The CDR3 region has the DNA TGTGCCAGCAGCCTCGGACAGGGACCCTACGAGCAGTACTTC. Translating gives CASSLGQGPYEQYF.

The chain carries TRBV14 and TRBJ1-6, with D possibly matching TRBD1 (5 bases). Germline V gene lookup returns CDR1 SGHDN and CDR2 FVKESK. The CDR3 loop spans 14 amino acids. Deletions cut 5 bases from V and 13 bases from J, with 18 bases between. In nucleotides, the CDR3 is TGTGCCAGCAGCGCAACCCGGGAGAGGGACCCCCTCCACTTT. As protein: CASSATRERDPLHF.

The chain recombines TRBV19 with TRBJ1-6; 9 bases line up with TRBD1. Germline V gene lookup returns CDR1 LNHDA and CDR2 SQIVND (reference sequence). The CDR3 sequence is 14 residues long. V shed 7 bases, J shed 7 bases, and the junction held 5 bases outside the gene matches. CDR3 sequence (DNA): TGTGCCAGTAACTCCGGGACAGGGAATTCACCCCTCCACTTT. Its protein product is CASNSGTGNSPLHF.

The chain is built from TRBV19 and TRBJ2-7; 8 positions match TRBD2. CDR1 is LNHDA and CDR2 is SQIVND in the germline V gene (reference sequence). Germline trimming cut 4 bases from V and 12 bases from J; bases unmatched to any gene: 11. The CDR3 is made up of 13 amino acids. The CDR3 sequence is CASSRGSGAPSYF. Written as DNA, the CDR3 is TGTGCCAGTAGTAGGGGTAGCGGGGCCCCATCGTACTTC. Complete variable domain (other parts from reference TRBV19 and TRBJ2-7): DGGITQSPKYLFRKEGQNVTLSCEQNLNHDAMYWYRQDPGQGLRLIYYSQIVNDFQKGDIAEGYSVSREKKESFPLTVTSAQKNPTAFYLCASSRGSGAPSYFGPGTRLTVT.

This clone occurred once. The chain has TRBV7-8 and TRBJ1-1; no clear D. CDR1 is SGHVS, CDR2 FQNEAQ, per germline. Trimming stripped 5 bases from V and 0 bases from J, with 10 bases between. This CDR3 contains 14 residues. CDR3 sequence: CASSREIMNTEAFF. CDR3 sequence (DNA): TGTGCCAGCAGCCGTGAAATAATGAACACTGAAGCTTTCTTT.

The chain uses TRBV3-1 (or the pseudogene TRBV3-2) and TRBJ1-2; 12 bases line up with TRBD1. The CDR3 loop spans 20 amino acids. The V gene end was trimmed by 4 bases and the J gene end by 4 bases; junction bases not matched to a gene: 19. Germline V gene sequence: CDR1 LGHDT, CDR2 YNNKEL (reference sequence). The DNA of the CDR3 is TGTGCCAGCAGCCCCCGTCCCGGGACAGGGGGCCAATTAGTACGCTATGGCTACACCTTC. Its protein is CASSPRPGTGGQLVRYGYTF.

The V and J genes are TRBV28 and TRBJ1-2; D remains ambiguous. Trimming left V 3 bases short and J 3 bases short, with 8 bases between. The CDR3 spans 13 residues. Per germline, CDR1 MDHEN and CDR2 SYDVKM. The CDR3 loop reads CASSFRSYYGYTF. CDR3 nucleotides: TGTGCCAGCAGTTTCCGCAGCTACTATGGCTACACCTTC.

The V call is TRBV9, the J call TRBJ1-2; D possibly corresponds to TRBD1 (5 bases). This CDR3 is built from 17 residues. Germline V gene data show CDR1 as SGDLS and CDR2 as YYNGEE. The V end was cut by 3 bases, the J end by 6 bases, with 24 bases between. CDR3 nucleotides: TGTGCCAGCAGCGCCCTACGGGGGAATTTGGAGGTAAATGGCTACACCTTC. Its translation: CASSALRGNLEVNGYTF.

The gene calls are TRBV2 and TRBJ2-5; unclear D gene. Trimming left V 4 bases short and J 0 bases short, with 15 bases between. Germline CDR1 is SNHLY and CDR2 is FYNNEI. The CDR3 spans 16 residues. CDR3 sequence reads: CASSVGRSIYQETQYF. CDR3 DNA: TGTGCCAGCAGTGTAGGCAGATCAATCTACCAAGAGACCCAGTACTTC.

The rearrangement links TRBV6-5 to TRBJ2-5; 13 bases are shared with TRBD2. Germline values: CDR1 MNHEY, CDR2 SVGAGI. The CDR3 extends over 16 amino acids. Trimming at V came to 2 bases and at J to 6 bases, leaving 6 bases not matched to a gene. The CDR3 DNA reads TGTGCCAGCAGTTACCCCTCGGGACTAGCGGGAAAGACCCAGTACTTC. Encoded protein: CASSYPSGLAGKTQYF.

The chain has TRBV4-1 and TRBJ1-4; TRBD1 aligns across 7 bases. J lost 5 bases, V lost 4 bases, and 7 bases had no gene match. CDR1 is MGHRA and CDR2 is YSYEKL in the germline V gene. The CDR3 runs to 15 residues. The CDR3 DNA sequence: TGCGCCAGCAGCCCCCCGACAGGGAGAAATGAAAAACTGTTTTTT. Protein product: CASSPPTGRNEKLFF.

This clone was seen a single time. The chain couples TRBV9 to TRBJ1-2; possible D gene TRBD1, 6 bases. Per germline, CDR1 SGDLS and CDR2 YYNGEE. The CDR3 has 13 residues. V was clipped by 2 bases and J by 2 bases, with 7 bases between them. CDR3 DNA sequence: TGTGCCAGCAGCGTGACAGGCAACTATGGCTACACCTTC. It yields the protein CASSVTGNYGYTF.

The chain carries TRBV5-5 and TRBJ2-1; perhaps TRBD1 as D (6 bases). V lost 3 bases and J 7 bases, leaving 17 bases between the germline ends. The germline CDR1 and CDR2 sequences are SGHKS and YYEKEE (reference sequence). The CDR3 length is 15 residues. The CDR3 nucleotides read TGTGCCAGCAGCTCCTCAGGGGCTTTAAGGAATGAGCAGTTCTTC. Translating it yields CASSSSGALRNEQFF.

CDR3 DNA: TGTGCCAGCAGGGGGGCAAACACTGAAGCTTTCTTT. This gives the protein CASRGANTEAFF. J is TRBJ1-1 and V is TRBV28, with TRBD1 as a possible D gene (6 bases). In germline, CDR1 is MDHEN, CDR2 SYDVKM. The CDR3 extends over 12 amino acids. The V end was cut by 6 bases, the J end by 2 bases, with 7 bases between.